This TCR beta chain was identified during a study of T cell responses to AZD1222 COVID-19 vaccine. Study details: Both about-4-week and about-12-week second-dose recipients were combined. Study results and limitations: Vaccine-associated CD4 TCRs ranged over spike, dominating at 160-218 and 743-854. Reportedly, nearly half of unique spike TCRs recognized epitopes outside B.1.351/B.1.1.7 mutations. No repertoire was sampled before or during the peak T cell response, only after it.

Per the germline V gene, CDR1 is SGHTA and CDR2 is FQGNSA. CDR3 size: 15 residues. V was pared by 2 bases and J by 3 bases, with 11 bases between. Worth noting for this clone: Its target is not known.

The protocol was immunoSEQ multiplex PCR, while the TCRdb copy is restricted to in-frame clones and leaves out a portion. The table has around 170,000 clones, approximately 91% seen once. This clonotype was sampled from an adult in good health. This chain uses TRBV7-2 with TRBJ1-3, with D unresolved. The sequencing used peripheral blood, collected on day 0 of AZD1222 vaccination. CDR3 protein: CASSLWTPGGNTIYF. The CDR3 nucleotides read TGTGCCAGCAGCTTATGGACTCCCGGTGGAAACACCATATATTTT.